The 18 T cell receptor beta chains below come from one sample, sequenced in a study of blood T cell repertoires in COVID-19. TCRdb's copy holds only in-frame clones and misses some; the assay was immunoSEQ multiplex PCR. The table lists 150,000 to 200,000 clones, approximately 84% of them singletons. The source material was peripheral blood. These receptor sequences come from a human donor with acute or convalescent COVID-19. The donor label of this sample is uncertain.

The J gene is TRBJ1-2, the V gene TRBV5-4; D is ambiguous. Trimming shortened V by 4 bases and J by 2 bases, and 15 bases separated the two germline ends. Germline values: CDR1 SGHNT, CDR2 YYREEE (reference sequence). The CDR3 length is 15 residues. The CDR3 sequence: CASSPQSVLNYGYTF. The CDR3 coding sequence is TGTGCCAGCAGCCCACAGTCGGTTTTGAACTATGGCTACACCTTC.

The V call is TRBV18, the J call TRBJ1-1, with D unclear. V was shortened by 2 bases and J by 10 bases, with 14 bases between the two germline ends. CDR1 KGHSH and CDR2 LQKENI come from the germline V gene. This CDR3 is 13 amino acids long. CDR3 protein: CASSPNARSTAFF. CDR3 DNA sequence: TGTGCCAGCTCACCAAATGCGAGGTCCACAGCTTTCTTT. Based on the CDR3 plus reference TRBV18 and TRBJ1-1, the full variable domain is NAGVMQNPRHLVRRRGQEARLRCSPMKGHSHVYWYRQLPEEGLKFMVYLQKENIIDESGMPKERFSAEFPKEGPSILRIQQVVRGDSAAYFCASSPNARSTAFFGQGTRLTVV.

The rearrangement uses TRBV3-1 (or the pseudogene TRBV3-2) and TRBJ2-3; D is unclear. V dropped 1 base and J dropped 1 base, with 15 bases sitting between them. This CDR3 comprises 17 residues. Per the germline V gene, CDR1 is LGHDT and CDR2 is YNNKEL (reference sequence). CDR3 loop: CASSQGRSAYGTDTQYF. The CDR3 bases are TGTGCCAGCAGCCAAGGTCGCAGTGCATACGGCACAGATACGCAGTATTTT.

This chain joins TRBV6-1 and TRBJ1-1, with a weak D call TRBD1 (6 bases). Germline values: CDR1 MNHNS, CDR2 SASEGT. The V and J ends lost 3 bases and 9 bases respectively, with 20 bases between them. The CDR3 contains 15 residues. CDR3 region: CASSEVTTGRKKAFF. The CDR3 nucleotides read TGTGCCAGCAGTGAGGTAACGACAGGTCGAAAAAAAGCTTTCTTT.

This clone was recorded only once. V is TRBV19 and J is TRBJ1-6, with a possible D match to TRBD1 (5 bases). The CDR3 is 14 residues long. Germline V lookup: CDR1 LNHDA, CDR2 SQIVND (reference sequence). Trimming shortened V by 4 bases and J by 5 bases, and 9 bases separated the two germline ends. CDR3 amino acids: CASSTQTDNSPLHF. CDR3 nucleotide sequence: TGTGCCAGTAGTACCCAGACAGATAATTCACCCCTCCACTTT.

The chain combines TRBV5-1 with TRBJ2-7, with 7 positions matching TRBD1. Per the germline V gene, CDR1 is SGHRS and CDR2 is YFSETQ. V shed 3 bases, J shed 2 bases, and the junction held 8 bases outside the gene matches. This CDR3 has 15 amino acids. CDR3 bases: TGCGCCAGCAGCTCCCAAGGGGACAGACCCTACGAGCAGTACTTC. Its protein product is CASSSQGDRPYEQYF.

The rearrangement links TRBV6-5 to TRBJ2-7, with TRBD2 as a possible D gene (6 bases). Trimming cost V 6 bases and J 5 bases, with 20 bases left between them. The germline V gene encodes CDR1 MNHEY and CDR2 SVGAGI. The CDR3 loop spans 15 amino acids. In DNA form, the CDR3 reads TGTGCCAGCAGGCCGGGGGTCGGTTTTTTGAACGAGCAGTACTTC. This encodes CASRPGVGFLNEQYF.

The rearrangement links TRBV30 to TRBJ2-1; TRBD2 aligns across 8 bases. Germline V gives CDR1 GTSNPN, CDR2 SVGIG (reference sequence). This CDR3 has 14 residues. Trimming removed 2 bases from V and 4 bases from J; junction bases left unmatched: 4. The CDR3 coding sequence is TGTGCCTGGAGTCCTAGCGGGCGATACAATGAGCAGTTCTTC. Protein: CAWSPSGRYNEQFF.

V is TRBV30 and J is TRBJ1-4; the D gene is possibly TRBD1 (6 bases). The germline gives CDR1 GTSNPN, CDR2 SVGIG (reference sequence). The CDR3 is 17 residues long. Trimming removed 1 base at V and 3 bases at J, with 18 bases between. The CDR3 here is CAWSAYRRGNANEKLFF. Written as DNA, the CDR3 is TGTGCCTGGAGTGCGTATCGAAGGGGGAATGCTAATGAAAAACTGTTTTTT.

V and J are TRBV28 and TRBJ1-6; 8 positions match TRBD1. The CDR3 is 14 residues long. Germline CDR1 reads MDHEN; CDR2 reads SYDVKM. The junction had 4 bases not matched to a gene; V was cut back by 6 bases and J by 6 bases. DNA for the CDR3: TGTGCCAGCAGGTCCACAGGGGGTAATTCACCCCTCCACTTT. It translates to CASRSTGGNSPLHF.

The chain recombines TRBV29-1 with TRBJ1-4; D unresolved. Germline loops: CDR1 SQVTM, CDR2 ANQGSEA. The CDR3 contains 11 residues. V lost 4 bases, J lost 8 bases, and 8 bases lay in between. The CDR3 reads CSVALREKLFF. DNA of the CDR3: TGCAGCGTTGCTTTGAGGGAAAAACTGTTTTTT.

This clone has at least ten counts. The V and J genes are TRBV2 and TRBJ2-7, with a tentative D call TRBD2 (6 bases). Trimming shortened V by 6 bases and J by 3 bases, and 15 bases separated the two germline ends. The CDR3 totals 14 residues. Germline CDR1 is SNHLY and CDR2 is FYNNEI. Here the CDR3 reads CASSPWGVRYEQYF. The CDR3 nucleotides are TGTGCCAGCAGCCCCTGGGGGGTGCGCTACGAGCAGTACTTC. The full variable domain, rest sourced from reference TRBV2 and TRBJ2-7, is EPEVTQTPSHQVTQMGQEVILRCVPISNHLYFYWYRQILGQKVEFLVSFYNNEISEKSEIFDDQFSVERPDGSNFTLKIRSTKLEDSAMYFCASSPWGVRYEQYFGPGTRLTVT.

The chain employs TRBV29-1 and TRBJ2-7, with a tentative D call TRBD1 (6 bases). From germline, CDR1 is SQVTM and CDR2 ANQGSEA. The CDR3 is 12 residues long. V lost 6 bases and J lost 5, with 14 bases in between. The CDR3 spells CSVTQGTDEQYF. Written as DNA, the CDR3 is TGCAGCGTGACACAGGGCACCGACGAGCAGTACTTC.

The rearrangement joins TRBV2 to TRBJ1-1; tentative D call: TRBD1 (5 bases). V was shortened by 5 bases and J by 3 bases, with 19 bases between the two germline ends. CDR1 is SNHLY, CDR2 FYNNEI, per germline. The CDR3 is made up of 16 amino acids. In nucleotides, the CDR3 is TGTGCCAGCAGTTCCTTGCACCAGGGCGGATACACTGAAGCTTTCTTT. This codes for CASSSLHQGGYTEAFF.

The rearrangement joins TRBV7-2 to TRBJ2-7, with TRBD1 identical over 7 bases. Germline CDR1 and CDR2: SGHTA and FQGNSA. The CDR3 extends over 12 amino acids. J lost 6 bases, V lost 5 bases, and 4 bases had no gene match. The CDR3 bases are TGTGCCAGCAGCCAGGGGGTGGGCGAGCAGTACTTC. Protein sequence: CASSQGVGEQYF.

The chain couples TRBV12-3 or TRBV12-4 to TRBJ1-2, with unresolved D. The CDR3 consists of 13 residues. V dropped 6 bases and J dropped 4 bases, with 12 bases sitting between them. CDR3: CASSPDMTYGYTF. The CDR3 nucleotides are TGTGCCAGCAGCCCCGACATGACCTATGGCTACACCTTC.

The gene calls are TRBV11-3 and TRBJ1-1; the D gene is possibly TRBD1 (6 bases). Looked up from germline, CDR1 is SGHNT and CDR2 is YENEEA. V gave up 5 bases and J gave up 3 bases, with 10 bases separating them. There are 13 residues in the CDR3. The CDR3 DNA follows: TGTGCCAGCAGCCTACAGGGCCACACTGAAGCTTTCTTT. Residues: CASSLQGHTEAFF.

The chain links TRBV18 to TRBJ1-6, with TRBD1 as a possible D gene (6 bases). The CDR3 consists of 14 residues. The V and J ends lost 3 bases and 13 bases respectively, with 16 bases between them. CDR1 and CDR2 from the germline V gene are KGHSH and LQKENI. The CDR3 DNA sequence: TGTGCCAGCTCACCTGCAGGGGTCTATGCGCCCCTCCACTTT. This codes for CASSPAGVYAPLHF.